This T cell receptor beta chain was profiled in a study of T-cell reconstitution after alpha-beta-depleted transplantation in children (dated by TCRdb to the mid-2010s). General notes on the study: T-cell immune reconstitution after TCRalphabeta/CD19-depleted allogeneic hematopoietic cell transplantation in children was quantitatively tracked in the study by means of TCR repertoire profiling. Results the study describes overall, beyond this receptor: The high TCRbeta diversity at day 60 in some patients was ascribed to recipient T cells and intrathymic progenitors that had survived conditioning. The apparently early alphabetaT-cell count recovery about two months after transplant was reportedly dependent on only several hundred rapidly expanded clones derived from non-depleted graft cells. Hyperexpanded clone frequencies declined over subsequent months; after one year, T-cell counts and TCRbeta diversity were mostly attributed to newly produced T cells.

The treatment or condition label for this specimen denotes: allogeneic hematopoietic cell transplantation with graft depleted of TCRalphabeta T cells and CD19 B cells. The transplant recipients were children given TCRalphabeta/CD19-depleted allogeneic hematopoietic cell grafts. This clonotype was recorded many times. The target of this receptor is not known. No base qualities exist here, and no much larger clone lies one base off it. Library generation was performed with PCR. The sample was run on an Illumina HiSeq 2500. To normalize quantification of the TCRbeta repertoire, the TCR libraries were built with molecular barcoding that relied on unique molecular identifiers. The public reads were reprocessed in TCRdb via fastp at Q25 and MiXCR, keeping in-frame beta chains. Identical CDR3 proteins give one entry, which carries the most common genes and DNA. Recorded for this sample are some 200,000 distinct CDR3 sequences; about 6% of them occurred a single time. Jointly, the top ten make up approximately 4.1% of the sample.

From cysteine to phenylalanine, the CDR3 is 17 amino acids long. CDR3 DNA is the only sequence kept; it has 51 bases, read in frame from the first base. The germline V gene encodes CDR1 MDHEN and CDR2 SYDVKM. V is cut by 6 bases and J by 4 bases, and the space between the germline ends is 22 bases. The sequence was obtained from a girl in the first two years of life with combined immunodeficiency, due to receive a stem cell transplant. The specimen comprised PBMCs, sampled before TCRalphabeta/CD19-depleted stem cell transplant. The sequence is built from TRBV28 and TRBJ2-1; the D gene cannot be named for sure. At the DNA level, the sequence is TGTGCCAGCAGCTCTCCTCGGGCCCCCGGCCTGTACAATGAGCAGTTCTTC. Its protein is CASSSPRAPGLYNEQFF. Where the CDR3 stops, the reference TRBV28 and TRBJ2-1 genes take over; the full variable domain is DVKVTQSSRYLVKRTGEKVFLECVQDMDHENMFWYRQDPGLGLRLIYFSYDVKMKEKGDIPEGYSVSREKKERFSLILESASTNQTSMYLCASSSPRAPGLYNEQFFGPGTRLTVL.